Presented here are 7 T cell receptor beta chains from one specimen sequenced in a study of early T cells in non-severe SARS-CoV-2 infection. TCRdb re-called the 5' RACE reads with MiXCR, one entry per CDR3 protein. The sample lists about 62,000 distinct CDR3 sequences, 8.5% to 9.5% occurring once. The specimen sequenced was whole blood. The receptors originated from an adult who was a healthcare worker with PCR-confirmed SARS-CoV-2 infection or an uninfected control (not recorded which).

The table lists this clonotype with many counts. V and J are TRBV13 and TRBJ2-1, with TRBD2 as a possible D gene (6 bases). The CDR3 is 19 residues long. From germline, CDR1 is PRHDT and CDR2 FYEKMQ (reference sequence). V lost 4 bases and J lost 0, with 22 bases in between. The CDR3 region is CASSSTLTSLAHSYNEQFF. The CDR3 DNA reads TGTGCCAGCAGCTCGACTCTAACTTCTCTAGCGCACTCCTACAATGAGCAGTTCTTC.

The rearrangement joins TRBV10-2 to TRBJ2-7, with a weak D call TRBD2 (5 bases). Germline V gives CDR1 WSHSY, CDR2 SAAADI. Trimming stripped 3 bases from V and 9 bases from J, with 15 bases between. This CDR3 has 13 residues. The CDR3 spells CASSENVGSGQYV. For the CDR3, the DNA is TGCGCCAGCAGTGAAAACGTGGGCAGCGGGCAGTACGTC.

The rearrangement uses TRBV3-1 and TRBJ1-1; D is ambiguous. The CDR3 is made up of 15 amino acids. Germline CDR1 LGHDT, CDR2 YNNKEL (reference sequence). V was shortened by 1 base and J by 10 bases, with 19 bases between the two germline ends. This CDR3 reads CASSQARRLPVVAFF. CDR3 nucleotide sequence: TGTGCCAGCAGCCAAGCCAGACGGTTACCCGTTGTAGCTTTCTTT.

This clonotype was recorded many times. V and J are TRBV20-1 and TRBJ2-3; D gene unclear. Trimming removed 3 bases at V and 1 base at J, with 11 bases between. The CDR3 has 14 amino acids. Germline assignment: CDR1 DFQATT and CDR2 SNEGSKA (reference sequence). CDR3 sequence reads: CSASGLDGTDTQYF. The CDR3 DNA reads TGCAGTGCTAGTGGGCTAGACGGCACAGATACGCAGTATTTT.

This clonotype has ten or more counts. The chain joins TRBV6-1 to TRBJ2-7; 7 bases are shared with TRBD1. The J segment lost 2 bases and the V segment lost 4 bases, leaving 5 bases of the junction unmatched. Germline V gene lookup returns CDR1 MNHNS and CDR2 SASEGT. The CDR3 totals 14 residues. The CDR3, as DNA: TGTGCCAGCAGTGGGGACAGCCCACCCTACGAGCAGTACGTC. The encoded protein is CASSGDSPPYEQYV.

The chain uses TRBV6-5 and TRBJ1-1; D is unclear. Germline CDR1 MNHEY, CDR2 SVGAGI. Trimming cost V 8 bases and J 5 bases, with 12 bases left between them. This CDR3 comprises 12 residues. The CDR3 reads CASWMSGTEAFF. Written as DNA, the CDR3 is TGTGCCAGCTGGATGTCGGGAACTGAAGCTTTCTTT.

This clonotype came up a few times. The chain carries TRBV19 and TRBJ1-5; D remains ambiguous. Trimming left V 3 bases short and J 1 base short, with 4 bases between. The CDR3 contains 13 residues. From germline, CDR1 is LNHDA and CDR2 SQIVND (reference sequence). The CDR3 DNA follows: TGTGCCAGTAGTATGGCGAGCAATCAGCCCCAGCATTTT. Its translation is CASSMASNQPQHF.